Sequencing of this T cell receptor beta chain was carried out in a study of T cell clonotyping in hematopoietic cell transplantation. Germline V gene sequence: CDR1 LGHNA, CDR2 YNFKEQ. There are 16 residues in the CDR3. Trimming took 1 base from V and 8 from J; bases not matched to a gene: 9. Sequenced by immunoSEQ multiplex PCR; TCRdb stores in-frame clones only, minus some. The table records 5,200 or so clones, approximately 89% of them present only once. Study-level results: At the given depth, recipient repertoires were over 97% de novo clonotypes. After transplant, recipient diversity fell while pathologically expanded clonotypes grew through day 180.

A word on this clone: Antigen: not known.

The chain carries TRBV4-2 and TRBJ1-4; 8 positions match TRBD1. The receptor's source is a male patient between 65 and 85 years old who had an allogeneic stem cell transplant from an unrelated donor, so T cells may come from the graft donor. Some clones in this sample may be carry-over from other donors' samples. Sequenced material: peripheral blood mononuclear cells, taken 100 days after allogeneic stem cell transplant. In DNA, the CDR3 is TGTGCCAGCAGCCAAGGAGGGGCAGGGGGCTACGAAAAACTGTTTTTT. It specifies CASSQGGAGGYEKLFF.